The 9 T cell receptor beta chains given below trace back to one sample, sequenced in a study of blood T cell repertoires in COVID-19 (dated by TCRdb to about 2020). The library was obtained by the immunoSEQ multiplex PCR assay. Here the immuneACCESS table is served through TCRdb, limited to in-frame sequences with V and J called. Missing clones are a known gap in these copies; in checked studies unresolved V genes cover under half, and the rest lacks a known reason. Here the sample has fewer than 300,000 clones; about nine tenths occur a single time. About 9.2% of the sample is in the top ten clones. The sequenced sample consisted of peripheral blood. These receptors were obtained from a middle-aged man who had recovered from COVID-19.

The chain combines TRBV2 with TRBJ1-5; D possibly corresponds to TRBD1 (5 bases). This CDR3 has 14 residues. V dropped 6 bases and J dropped 1 base, with 10 bases sitting between them. CDR1 SNHLY and CDR2 FYNNEI come from the germline V gene. CDR3 sequence (DNA): TGTGCCAGCAGGGTAAGGGGAAGCAATCAGCCCCAGCATTTT. Translating it yields CASRVRGSNQPQHF.

This clone was counted only a few times. The chain carries TRBV9 and TRBJ2-7; 10 bases agree with TRBD2. The V gene's germline CDR1 is SGDLS and CDR2 YYNGEE. CDR3 length: 17 amino acids. Unmatched junction bases numbered 15, after V lost 3 bases and J lost 6 bases. CDR3 DNA sequence: TGTGCCAGCAGCGCGGGACTAGCGACCCTGCTAACGGGCGAGCAGTACTTC. Translation: CASSAGLATLLTGEQYF.

This clone was recorded once. The gene calls are TRBV10-2 and TRBJ2-1; 14 bases align to TRBD2. Germline-derived CDR1 and CDR2 are WSHSY and SAAADI. V shed 4 bases and J 9 bases; nucleotides not matched to a gene: 2. The CDR3 is 14 residues long. The CDR3 nucleotides are TGCGCCAGCAGTGGACTAGCGGGGGGGCCTGAGCAGTTCTTC. It translates to CASSGLAGGPEQFF.

The chain has TRBV9 and TRBJ2-5; 8 bases line up with TRBD2. The CDR3 is 15 amino acids. The V segment lost 0 bases and the J segment 3 bases; nucleotides outside the gene matches: 4. Germline CDR1 reads SGDLS; CDR2 reads YYNGEE. The CDR3 DNA is TGTGCCAGCAGCGTAGTTGGGACTAGGGAAGAGACCCAGTACTTC. This translates into CASSVVGTREETQYF.

The chain combines TRBV6-6 with TRBJ2-5, with D unresolved. Germline CDR1 MNHNY, CDR2 SVGAGI (reference sequence). The V gene lost 6 bases and the J gene lost 5 bases, with 4 bases spanning the gap. The CDR3 spans 10 residues. This CDR3 is CASSSETQYF. The CDR3 nucleotides are TGTGCCAGCAGCAGTGAGACCCAGTACTTC.

This sequence joins TRBV3-1 (or the pseudogene TRBV3-2) and TRBJ1-2, with D perhaps TRBD1 (5 bases). The CDR3 is made up of 15 amino acids. CDR1 and CDR2 from the germline V gene are LGHDT and YNNKEL (reference sequence). V shed 3 bases and J shed 4 bases, with 15 bases lying between them. The CDR3 nucleotides are TGTGCCAGCAGCCAGATGCAAGGCGGGGCCTATGGCTACACCTTC. Its translation: CASSQMQGGAYGYTF.

This clone was observed once. This chain uses TRBV9 with TRBJ1-4; possibly TRBD1 for D (5 bases). The CDR3 runs to 14 residues. Germline CDR1 and CDR2: SGDLS and YYNGEE. The V and J ends lost 4 bases and 5 bases respectively, with 12 bases between them. In nucleotides, the CDR3 is TGTGCCAGCAGCCCACAGGCGCTAAATGAAAAACTGTTTTTT. Residues: CASSPQALNEKLFF.

The chain links TRBV30 to TRBJ2-7, with TRBD2 identical over 9 bases. The CDR3 has 18 residues. Trimming cost V 2 bases and J 2 bases; bases outside gene matches: 16. CDR1 GTSNPN and CDR2 SVGIG come from the germline V gene (reference sequence). The CDR3 loop is CAWSPNNPGLATAYEQYF. The CDR3 nucleotides read TGTGCCTGGAGTCCAAATAATCCGGGACTAGCAACGGCCTACGAGCAGTACTTC.

The chain combines TRBV27 with TRBJ2-2, with 7 bases that match TRBD2. The CDR3 spans 15 residues. Germline CDR1 and CDR2: MNHEY and SMNVEV (reference sequence). The V gene end was trimmed by 2 bases and the J gene end by 1 base; junction bases not matched to a gene: 1. The CDR3: CASSLAGVNTGELFF. CDR3 bases: TGTGCCAGCAGTTTAGCGGGGGTGAACACCGGGGAGCTGTTTTTT.